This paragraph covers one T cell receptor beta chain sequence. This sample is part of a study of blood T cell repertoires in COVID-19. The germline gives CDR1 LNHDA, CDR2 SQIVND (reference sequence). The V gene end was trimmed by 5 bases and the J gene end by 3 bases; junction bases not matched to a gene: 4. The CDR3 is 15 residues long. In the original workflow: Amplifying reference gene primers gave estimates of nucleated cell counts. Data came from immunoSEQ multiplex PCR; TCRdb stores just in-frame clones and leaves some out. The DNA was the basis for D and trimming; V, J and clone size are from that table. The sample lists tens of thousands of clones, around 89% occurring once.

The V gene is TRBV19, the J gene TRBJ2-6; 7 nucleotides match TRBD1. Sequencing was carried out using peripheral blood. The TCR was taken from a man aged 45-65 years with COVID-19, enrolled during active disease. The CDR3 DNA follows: TGTGCCAGTAGTCAAGACAGGGTTGGGGCCAACGTCCTGACTTTC. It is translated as CASSQDRVGANVLTF.